This T cell receptor beta chain emerged from a study of post-analysis software for immune sequencing data. The study, taken as a whole, reports: In patients, a few TRBV segments were more frequent than in controls, with TRBV5-6, TRBV5-1 and TRBV20-1 among them.

In the case of this clonotype: Its antigen is unidentified.

Germline CDR1 reads SGDLS; CDR2 reads YYNGEE. This CDR3 contains 15 residues. Trimming at V came to 3 bases and at J to 3 bases, leaving 8 bases not matched to a gene. Unique molecular identifiers had been added to the TCR beta cDNA libraries. TCRdb reprocessed the PCR reads via MiXCR and lists one record per CDR3 protein. The table includes hundreds of thousands of distinct CDR3 sequences, 30% detected once. This receptor was taken from a girl aged 10 to 17 with multiple sclerosis. The chain couples TRBV9 to TRBJ2-7; 8 bases match TRBD2. The specimen sequenced was blood. CDR3 amino acids: CASSASGSPFYEQYF. CDR3 DNA: TGTGCCAGCAGCGCAAGCGGGAGCCCATTCTACGAGCAGTACTTC. Drawing the rest from reference TRBV9 and TRBJ2-7, the complete variable domain is DSGVTQTPKHLITATGQRVTLRCSPRSGDLSVYWYQQSLDQGLQFLIQYYNGEERAKGNILERFSAQQFPDLHSELNLSSLELGDSALYFCASSASGSPFYEQYFGPGTRLTVT.